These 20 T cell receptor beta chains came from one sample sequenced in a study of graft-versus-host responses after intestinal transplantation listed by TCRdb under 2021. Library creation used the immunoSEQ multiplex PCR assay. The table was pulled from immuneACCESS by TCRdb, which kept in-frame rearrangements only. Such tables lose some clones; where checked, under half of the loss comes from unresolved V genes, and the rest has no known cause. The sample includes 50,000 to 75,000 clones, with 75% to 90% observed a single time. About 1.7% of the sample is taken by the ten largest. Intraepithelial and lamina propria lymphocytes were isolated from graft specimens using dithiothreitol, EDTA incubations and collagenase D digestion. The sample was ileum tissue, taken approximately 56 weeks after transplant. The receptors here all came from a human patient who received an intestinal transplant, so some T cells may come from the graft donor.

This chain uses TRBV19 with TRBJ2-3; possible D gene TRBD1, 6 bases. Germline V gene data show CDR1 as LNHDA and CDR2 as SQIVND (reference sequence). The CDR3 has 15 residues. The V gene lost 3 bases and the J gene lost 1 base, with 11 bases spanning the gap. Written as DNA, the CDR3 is TGTGCCAGTAGTATGTCGGCAGGGGGCACAGATACGCAGTATTTT. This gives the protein CASSMSAGGTDTQYF.

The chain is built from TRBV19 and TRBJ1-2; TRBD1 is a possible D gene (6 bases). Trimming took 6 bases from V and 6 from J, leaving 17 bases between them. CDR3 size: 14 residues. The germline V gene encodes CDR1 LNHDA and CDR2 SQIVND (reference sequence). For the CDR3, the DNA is TGTGCCAGTAGACCTTCACAGGGCTGGGATGGCTACACCTTC. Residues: CASRPSQGWDGYTF.

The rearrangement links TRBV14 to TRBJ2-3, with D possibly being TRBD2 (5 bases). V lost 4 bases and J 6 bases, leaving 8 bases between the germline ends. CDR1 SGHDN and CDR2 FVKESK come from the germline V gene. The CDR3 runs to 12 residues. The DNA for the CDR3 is TGTGCCAGCAGCCTGGAGGAGGATACGCAGTATTTT. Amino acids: CASSLEEDTQYF.

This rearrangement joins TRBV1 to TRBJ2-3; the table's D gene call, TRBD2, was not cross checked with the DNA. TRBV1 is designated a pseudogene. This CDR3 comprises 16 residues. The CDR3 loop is CTSSQPGLAMADTQYF. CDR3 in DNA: TGCACCAGCAGCCAACCGGGACTAGCGATGGCAGATACGCAGTATTTT.

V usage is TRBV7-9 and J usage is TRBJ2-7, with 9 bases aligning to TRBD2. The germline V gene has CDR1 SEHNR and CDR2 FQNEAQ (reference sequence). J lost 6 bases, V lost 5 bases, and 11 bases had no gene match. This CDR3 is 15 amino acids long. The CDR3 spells CASSPGVAGVVEQYF. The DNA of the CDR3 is TGTGCCAGCAGCCCGGGAGTAGCGGGAGTGGTCGAGCAGTACTTC.

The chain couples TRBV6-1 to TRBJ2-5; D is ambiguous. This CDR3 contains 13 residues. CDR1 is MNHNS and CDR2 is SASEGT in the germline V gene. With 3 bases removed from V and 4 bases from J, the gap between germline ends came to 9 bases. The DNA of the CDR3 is TGTGCCAGCAGTGATGATATCCGAGAGACCCAGTACTTC. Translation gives CASSDDIRETQYF.

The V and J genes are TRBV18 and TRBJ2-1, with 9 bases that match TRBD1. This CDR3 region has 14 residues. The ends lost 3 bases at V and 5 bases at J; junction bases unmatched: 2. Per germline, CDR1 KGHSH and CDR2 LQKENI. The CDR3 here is CASSPGTGHNEQFF. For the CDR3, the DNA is TGTGCCAGCTCACCCGGGACAGGGCACAATGAGCAGTTCTTC.

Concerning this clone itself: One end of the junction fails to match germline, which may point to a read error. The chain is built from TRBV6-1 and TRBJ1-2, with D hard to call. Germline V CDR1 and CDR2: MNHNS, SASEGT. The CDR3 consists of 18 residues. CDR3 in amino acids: CASSEGWARGRSNYGHTF. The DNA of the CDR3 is TGTGCCAGCAGTGAAGGCTGGGCTCGTGGCAGATCTAACTATGGCCACACCTTC.

DNA for the CDR3: TGCAGCGTTCGATCAGGCAGTATGAACACCGGGGAGCTGTTTTTT. This translates into CSVRSGSMNTGELFF. J is TRBJ2-2 and V is TRBV29-1, with D unresolved. Germline V gene data show CDR1 as SQVTM and CDR2 as ANQGSEA. The CDR3 runs to 15 residues. V was shortened by 5 bases and J by 1 base, with 14 bases between the two germline ends.

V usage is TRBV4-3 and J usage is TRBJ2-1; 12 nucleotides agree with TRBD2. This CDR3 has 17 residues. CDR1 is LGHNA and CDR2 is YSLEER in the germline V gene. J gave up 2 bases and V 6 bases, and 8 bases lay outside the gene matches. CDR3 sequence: CASRPQLAGGPYNEQFF. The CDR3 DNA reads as TGCGCCAGCAGACCTCAACTAGCGGGGGGCCCCTACAATGAGCAGTTCTTC.

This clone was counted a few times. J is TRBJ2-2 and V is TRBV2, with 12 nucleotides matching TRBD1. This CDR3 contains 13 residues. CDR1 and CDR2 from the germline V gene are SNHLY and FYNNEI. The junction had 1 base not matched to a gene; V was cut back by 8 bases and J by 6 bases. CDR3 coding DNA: TGTGCCAGCGGGACAGGGGGCGCCGGGGAGCTGTTTTTT. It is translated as CASGTGGAGELFF.

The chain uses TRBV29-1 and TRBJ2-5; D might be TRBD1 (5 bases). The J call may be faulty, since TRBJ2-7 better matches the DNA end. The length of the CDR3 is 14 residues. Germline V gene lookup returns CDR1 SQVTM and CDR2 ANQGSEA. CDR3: CSVELTEKAYEQYF. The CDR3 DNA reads TGCAGCGTTGAATTGACAGAGAAAGCCTACGAGCAGTACTTC.

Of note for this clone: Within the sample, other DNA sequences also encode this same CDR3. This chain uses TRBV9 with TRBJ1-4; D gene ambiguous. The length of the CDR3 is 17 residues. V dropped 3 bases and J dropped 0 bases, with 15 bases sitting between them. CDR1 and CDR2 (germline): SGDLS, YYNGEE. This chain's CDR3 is CASSGFKDATTNEKLFF. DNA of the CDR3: TGTGCCAGCAGCGGATTTAAGGACGCAACAACTAATGAAAAACTGTTTTTT.

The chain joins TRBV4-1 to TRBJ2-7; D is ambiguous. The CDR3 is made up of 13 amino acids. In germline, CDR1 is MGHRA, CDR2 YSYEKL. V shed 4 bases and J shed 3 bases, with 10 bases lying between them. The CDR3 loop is CASSLGRYYEQYF. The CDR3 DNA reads TGCGCCAGCAGCCTAGGACGGTACTACGAGCAGTACTTC.

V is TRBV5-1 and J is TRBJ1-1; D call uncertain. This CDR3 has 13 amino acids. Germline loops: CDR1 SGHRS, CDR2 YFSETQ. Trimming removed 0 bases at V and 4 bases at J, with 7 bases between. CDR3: CASSLGWGTEAFF. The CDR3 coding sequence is TGCGCCAGCAGCTTGGGTTGGGGCACTGAAGCTTTCTTT. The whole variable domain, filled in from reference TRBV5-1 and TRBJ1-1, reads KAGVTQTPRYLIKTRGQQVTLSCSPISGHRSVSWYQQTPGQGLQFLFEYFSETQRNKGNFPGRFSGRQFSNSRSEMNVSTLELGDSALYLCASSLGWGTEAFFGQGTRLTVV.

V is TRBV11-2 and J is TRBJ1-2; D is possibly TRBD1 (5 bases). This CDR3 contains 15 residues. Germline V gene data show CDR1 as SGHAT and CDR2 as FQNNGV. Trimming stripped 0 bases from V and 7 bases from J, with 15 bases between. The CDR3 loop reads CASSLETVRSFGYTF. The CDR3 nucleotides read TGTGCCAGCAGCTTAGAGACAGTGAGGAGCTTTGGCTACACCTTC.

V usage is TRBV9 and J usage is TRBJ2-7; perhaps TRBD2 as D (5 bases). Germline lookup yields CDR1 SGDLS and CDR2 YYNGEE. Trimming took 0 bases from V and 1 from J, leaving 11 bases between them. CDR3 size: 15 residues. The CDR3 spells CASSVGTDFSYEQYF. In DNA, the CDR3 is TGTGCCAGCAGCGTAGGGACGGACTTTTCCTACGAGCAGTACTTC.

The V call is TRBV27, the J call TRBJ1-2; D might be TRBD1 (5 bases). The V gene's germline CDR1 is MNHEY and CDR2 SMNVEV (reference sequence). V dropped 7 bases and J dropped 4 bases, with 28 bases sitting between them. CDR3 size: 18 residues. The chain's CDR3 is CASTFRKGAGLVSYGYTF. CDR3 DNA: TGTGCCAGCACTTTTAGAAAGGGTGCGGGGCTTGTGTCCTATGGCTACACCTTC.

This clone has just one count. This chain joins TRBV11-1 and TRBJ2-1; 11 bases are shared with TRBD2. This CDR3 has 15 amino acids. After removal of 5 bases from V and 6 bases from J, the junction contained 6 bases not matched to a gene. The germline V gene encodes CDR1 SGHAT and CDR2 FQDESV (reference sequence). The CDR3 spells CASSILAGVGNEQFF. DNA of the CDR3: TGTGCCAGCAGCATACTAGCGGGAGTCGGCAATGAGCAGTTCTTC.

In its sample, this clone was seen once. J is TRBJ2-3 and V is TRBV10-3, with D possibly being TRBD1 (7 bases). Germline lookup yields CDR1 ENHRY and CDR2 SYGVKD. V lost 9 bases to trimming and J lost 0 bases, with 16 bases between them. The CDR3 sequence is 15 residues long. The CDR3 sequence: CAMARAGQSTDTQYF. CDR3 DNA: TGTGCCATGGCCCGGGCGGGACAGAGCACAGATACGCAGTATTTT.